One and the same sample provided the 25 T cell receptor beta chains below, sequenced in a study of tumor-infiltrating lymphocytes in localized non-small cell lung cancer. The protocol was immunoSEQ multiplex PCR, while the TCRdb copy is restricted to in-frame clones and leaves out a portion. The data hold roughly 6,900 clones, with approximately 71% observed a single time. The sequencing sample was made of lung tumor tissue. Receptor source: a human donor with non-small cell lung cancer.

In its sample, this clone was seen once. The chain joins TRBV19 to TRBJ1-5, with no clear D. This CDR3 spans 14 amino acids. Between the trimmed V and J ends, which lost 7 bases and 1 base, there was a span of 11 bases. Germline lookup yields CDR1 LNHDA and CDR2 SQIVND (reference sequence). CDR3 residues: CASTPRRSNQPQHF. The CDR3 coding sequence is TGTGCCAGTACCCCGCGACGGAGCAATCAGCCCCAGCATTTT.

This clone was counted a few times. The chain employs TRBV29-1 and TRBJ1-1, with D perhaps TRBD1 (5 bases). Between the trimmed V and J ends, which lost 6 bases and 1 base, there was a span of 9 bases. Germline loops: CDR1 SQVTM, CDR2 ANQGSEA. The CDR3 consists of 12 residues. CDR3 residues: CSVGTGNTEAFF. In nucleotides, the CDR3 is TGCAGCGTCGGAACAGGGAACACTGAAGCTTTCTTT.

As DNA, the CDR3 is TGTGCCAGTAGTATGATTCGACAGCACATCTCTGGGGCCAACGTCCTGACTTTC. It yields the protein CASSMIRQHISGANVLTF. J is TRBJ2-6 and V is TRBV19, with a weak D call TRBD1 (5 bases). Trimming left V 3 bases short and J 0 bases short, with 15 bases between. The CDR3 runs to 18 residues. Germline assignment: CDR1 LNHDA and CDR2 SQIVND (reference sequence).

The chain recombines TRBV7-2 with TRBJ1-2; possible D gene TRBD1, 5 bases. The CDR3 loop spans 12 amino acids. Trimming shortened V by 3 bases and J by 4 bases, and 6 bases separated the two germline ends. Germline-derived CDR1 and CDR2 are SGHTA and FQGNSA. The CDR3: CASSLGGYGYTF. The CDR3 coding sequence is TGTGCCAGCAGCTTGGGGGGCTATGGCTACACCTTC.

The V and J genes are TRBV28 and TRBJ1-2; 9 bases are shared with TRBD1. The length of the CDR3 is 14 residues. CDR1 is MDHEN and CDR2 is SYDVKM in the germline V gene. Trimming took 5 bases from V and 3 from J; bases not matched to a gene: 4. The CDR3 spells CASSTGGGHYGYTF. As DNA, the CDR3 is TGTGCCAGCAGTACAGGGGGCGGGCACTATGGCTACACCTTC.

The rearrangement uses TRBV9 and TRBJ1-3, with a tentative D call TRBD1 (6 bases). The ends were cut back, 4 bases at V and 0 bases at J, with 14 bases in the middle. Germline CDR1 and CDR2: SGDLS and YYNGEE. This CDR3 has 16 amino acids. The CDR3 loop reads CASSTSRGHSGNTIYF. In DNA, the CDR3 is TGTGCCAGCAGCACTAGTAGGGGACACTCTGGAAACACCATATATTTT.

This chain connects TRBV2 to TRBJ2-5, with D possibly matching TRBD2 (5 bases). The CDR3 is 11 residues long. Trimming took off 9 bases at V and 5 bases at J, with 10 bases between the two ends. Per germline, CDR1 SNHLY and CDR2 FYNNEI. CDR3 DNA: TGTGCCAGTAGACCGGGGGAGACCCAGTACTTC. As protein: CASRPGETQYF.

The V call is TRBV7-9, the J call TRBJ2-3; 10 bases align to TRBD1. The V segment lost 1 base and the J segment 5 bases; nucleotides outside the gene matches: 6. This CDR3 is 16 amino acids long. CDR1 and CDR2 from the germline V gene are SEHNR and FQNEAQ (reference sequence). The CDR3 DNA follows: TGTGCCAGCAGCTTAGGAGGGACAGGGGTGAGAGATACGCAGTATTTT. Amino acids: CASSLGGTGVRDTQYF.

J is TRBJ2-1 and V is TRBV18, with D perhaps matching TRBD1 (8 bases). CDR3 length: 18 residues. The germline CDR1 and CDR2 sequences are KGHSH and LQKENI. Trimming left V 8 bases short and J 0 bases short, with 23 bases between. This CDR3 is CASNRQGPGGSSYNEQFF. DNA for the CDR3: TGTGCCAGCAATCGACAGGGGCCGGGGGGAAGCTCCTACAATGAGCAGTTCTTC.

In DNA form, the CDR3 reads TGTGCCAGCGGGCGGGCCGCGCAAACCTACGAGCAGTACTTC. This encodes CASGRAAQTYEQYF. The chain recombines TRBV18 with TRBJ2-7; D is possibly TRBD2 (5 bases). CDR1 and CDR2 from the germline V gene are KGHSH and LQKENI. The CDR3 runs 14 residues. The V and J ends lost 8 bases and 2 bases respectively, with 16 bases between them.

The rearrangement links TRBV12-5 to TRBJ2-5; 8 bases align to TRBD1. Germline loops: CDR1 LGHNT, CDR2 FRNRAP. CDR3 length equals 16 residues. The junction had 9 bases not matched to a gene; V was cut back by 4 bases and J by 2 bases. The CDR3 reads CASGSATGTGQETQYF. The CDR3 coding sequence is TGTGCTAGTGGTTCCGCCACCGGGACAGGTCAAGAGACCCAGTACTTC.

This clone has a handful of counts. The chain joins TRBV5-1 to TRBJ2-7, with a weak D call TRBD1 (6 bases). Germline CDR1 and CDR2: SGHRS and YFSETQ. The CDR3 contains 13 residues. The V gene lost 3 bases and the J gene lost 6 bases, with 13 bases spanning the gap. The CDR3 protein is CASSSMTGGEQYF. The CDR3 DNA sequence: TGCGCCAGCAGCTCCATGACAGGCGGCGAGCAGTACTTC.

V is TRBV27 and J is TRBJ2-7; D not resolved. The germline gives CDR1 MNHEY, CDR2 SMNVEV (reference sequence). This CDR3 is built from 12 residues. The V end lost 8 bases, the J end lost 0 bases, and 8 bases lay between the germline ends. CDR3 sequence (DNA): TGTGCCAGCCGGGCAGACTCCTACGAGCAGTACTTC. Translated, it gives CASRADSYEQYF.

The V gene is TRBV5-1, the J gene TRBJ2-6, with 7 nucleotides matching TRBD1. Germline V gene sequence: CDR1 SGHRS, CDR2 YFSETQ. After removal of 3 bases from V and 0 bases from J, the junction contained 12 bases not matched to a gene. This CDR3 spans 19 amino acids. CDR3 protein: CASSSTLGQATSGANVLTF. CDR3 sequence (DNA): TGCGCCAGCAGCTCCACCTTAGGACAGGCAACCTCTGGGGCCAACGTCCTGACTTTC.

V usage is TRBV29-1 and J usage is TRBJ2-7; 9 nucleotides line up with TRBD1. CDR3 length: 12 amino acids. CDR1 SQVTM and CDR2 ANQGSEA come from the germline V gene. Trimming cost V 7 bases and J 3 bases; bases outside gene matches: 4. The CDR3 protein is CSAWTGVYEQYF. DNA of the CDR3: TGCAGCGCCTGGACAGGGGTCTACGAGCAGTACTTC.

The rearrangement joins TRBV6-5 to TRBJ2-3; 7 nucleotides line up with TRBD2. The ends lost 0 bases at V and 0 bases at J; junction bases unmatched: 3. CDR3 size: 16 residues. CDR1 and CDR2 from the germline V gene are MNHEY and SVGAGI. The CDR3 sequence: CASSYSERGSTDTQYF. The CDR3 region has the DNA TGTGCCAGCAGTTACTCGGAGCGGGGCAGCACAGATACGCAGTATTTT.

The chain carries TRBV4-1 and TRBJ2-7; no definite D call. The germline gives CDR1 MGHRA, CDR2 YSYEKL. The CDR3 is 13 amino acids. Trimming took 1 base from V and 5 from J, leaving 9 bases between them. In DNA, the CDR3 is TGCGCCAGCAGCCAAGTAGTTTCCCACGAGCAGTACTTC. Translated: CASSQVVSHEQYF.

This clone has more than one count but fewer than ten. This chain uses TRBV18 with TRBJ1-1; TRBD1 matches at 7 bases. V trimming: 8 bases; J trimming: 5 bases; junction bases outside the gene matches: 5. Germline-derived CDR1 and CDR2 are KGHSH and LQKENI. The CDR3 consists of 12 residues. DNA for the CDR3: TGTGCCAGCGGAGGGGGCGCGACTGAAGCTTTCTTT. Amino acid sequence: CASGGGATEAFF.

The chain joins TRBV29-1 to TRBJ2-2, with no clear D. Trimming removed 6 bases at V and 5 bases at J, with 7 bases between. CDR1 SQVTM and CDR2 ANQGSEA come from the germline V gene. The CDR3 covers 11 residues. The CDR3 sequence is CSVSVTGELFF. For the CDR3, the DNA is TGCAGCGTCTCAGTTACCGGGGAGCTGTTTTTT.

The chain uses TRBV4-2 and TRBJ1-1; 8 bases are a match to TRBD1. CDR1 and CDR2 from the germline V gene are LGHNA and YNFKEQ. V lost 1 base and J lost 8; bases outside the gene matches: 0. The CDR3 runs 12 residues. The CDR3 bases are TGTGCCAGCAGCCAAGGACAGGGGGAAGCTTTCTTT. It is translated as CASSQGQGEAFF.

J is TRBJ2-1 and V is TRBV7-2, with a possible D match to TRBD2 (5 bases). Trimming left V 4 bases short and J 4 bases short, with 8 bases between. The CDR3 sequence is 13 residues long. Germline V CDR1 and CDR2: SGHTA, FQGNSA. CDR3 bases: TGTGCCAGCAGCTCACAGCGGTACAATGAGCAGTTCTTC. Protein sequence: CASSSQRYNEQFF.

This sequence joins TRBV6-6 and TRBJ2-7; 7 nucleotides align to TRBD1. The CDR3 has 13 residues. J gave up 0 bases and V 6 bases, and 2 bases lay outside the gene matches. Germline lookup yields CDR1 MNHNY and CDR2 SVGAGI (reference sequence). DNA of the CDR3: TGTGCCAGCAGCGGGGACAGCTCCTACGAGCAGTACTTC. It translates to CASSGDSSYEQYF.

The J gene is TRBJ2-3, the V gene TRBV29-1; D might be TRBD1 (6 bases). V lost 5 bases and J 2 bases, leaving 11 bases between the germline ends. The germline V gene has CDR1 SQVTM and CDR2 ANQGSEA. The CDR3 has 13 amino acids. The CDR3 nucleotides read TGCAGCGTTCATGGACAGTTCACAGATACGCAGTATTTT. Translation gives CSVHGQFTDTQYF.

The rearrangement uses TRBV10-3 and TRBJ2-3; TRBD2 matches at 7 bases. The V segment lost 4 bases and the J segment 3 bases; nucleotides outside the gene matches: 7. The CDR3 spans 15 residues. Germline loops: CDR1 ENHRY, CDR2 SYGVKD. The CDR3 reads CAISADAGGTDTQYF. For the CDR3, the DNA is TGTGCCATCAGTGCAGACGCCGGGGGGACAGATACGCAGTATTTT.

The CDR3 bases are TGTGCCAGCAGCTTAGGCCAGAACACTGAAGCTTTCTTT. Protein sequence: CASSLGQNTEAFF. The gene calls are TRBV11-3 and TRBJ1-1; D remains unclear. Germline CDR1 SGHNT, CDR2 YENEEA. V lost 1 base and J lost 1, with 4 bases in between. This CDR3 is built from 13 residues.